A selection of T cell receptor beta chains follows, all from one sample in a study of T cells after yellow fever vaccination. TCRdb analysed the 5' RACE reads with MiXCR anew, one entry per CDR3 protein. The data hold 310,000 or so distinct CDR3 sequences, with around 6.8% observed a single time. The sample consisted of PBMCs, taken more than 35 days after the first yellow fever vaccination. The origin of the receptors is a man aged 18-30 years who received the YFV17D yellow fever vaccine. CDR3s include the opening cysteine and the closing phenylalanine or tryptophan. A D gene is named only where the DNA matches it firmly. Clone size appears in some rows only: once, few, many, or a class for an expanded clone.

v_gene,j_gene,abundance,d_gene,len,CDR3aa,CDR3nt
TRBV28,TRBJ2-1,-,-,13,CASSYSDYNEQFF,TGTGCCAGCAGTTACAGTGACTACAATGAGCAGTTCTTC
TRBV5-1,TRBJ2-1,few,TRBD2,15,CASSLTPGLADEQFF,TGCGCCAGCAGCTTGACACCGGGACTAGCGGATGAGCAGTTCTTC
TRBV7-9,TRBJ2-3,many,-,16,CASSLSVGAGTDTQYF,TGTGCCAGCAGCTTAAGTGTGGGCGCGGGCACAGATACGCAGTATTTT
TRBV6-1,TRBJ2-7,few,TRBD1,15,CASSDLGTGHYEQYF,TGTGCCAGCAGTGACCTCGGGACAGGCCACTACGAGCAGTACTTC
TRBV18,TRBJ2-7,many,-,14,CASSPGFNRYEQYF,TGTGCCAGCTCACCAGGGTTTAATCGCTACGAGCAGTACTTC
TRBV28,TRBJ1-1,many,-,14,CASGLAVRDTEAFF,TGTGCCAGCGGACTGGCAGTGCGTGACACTGAAGCTTTCTTT
TRBV5-1,TRBJ2-1,many,TRBD2,14,CASSAWLAGSEQFF,TGCGCCAGCAGCGCATGGCTAGCGGGTAGTGAGCAGTTCTTC
TRBV19,TRBJ1-2,-,TRBD1,12,CASSRTGGGYTF,TGTGCCAGTAGCCGGACAGGCGGTGGCTACACCTTC
TRBV2,TRBJ2-3,few,TRBD2,17,CASDVGASGGPTDTQYF,TGTGCCAGCGATGTTGGGGCTAGCGGGGGACCCACAGATACGCAGTATTTT
TRBV12-3/TRBV12-4,TRBJ2-1,-,TRBD1,15,CASSSTGTGRNEQFF,TGTGCCAGCAGTTCAACCGGGACAGGGCGAAATGAGCAGTTCTTC
TRBV3-1,TRBJ2-1,many,TRBD2,16,CASSFRLAGGRNEQFF,TGTGCCAGCAGTTTTCGACTAGCGGGGGGCCGGAATGAGCAGTTCTTC
TRBV4-3,TRBJ1-3,-,TRBD1,15,CASGLDREAGNAIYF,TGCGCCAGCGGACTGGACAGGGAGGCTGGAAACGCCATATATTTT
TRBV20-1,TRBJ2-3,-,TRBD2,15,CSAGLAGGATDTQYF,TGCAGTGCTGGACTAGCGGGGGGGGCCACAGATACGCAGTATTTT
TRBV28,TRBJ1-5,few,TRBD1,15,CASSSPRGANQPQHF,TGTGCCAGCAGTTCCCCCAGGGGGGCGAATCAGCCCCAGCATTTT